The 9 T cell receptor beta chains below were found in one sample sequenced in a study of diagnostic markers for celiac disease. Reanalyzing the reads, TCRdb keeps one entry per CDR3 protein, without DNA. Its clone listing holds a few hundred distinct CDR3 sequences. Sequences were obtained from either unsorted cells or a sorted T cell fraction (not recorded which). All receptors derive from a human donor.

This clonotype is called medium-sized based on its frequency. This chain links TRBV28 with TRBJ2-7. CDR3 length: 12 residues. In germline, CDR1 is MDHEN, CDR2 SYDVKM. CDR3 residues: CASTGSSYEQYF.

Judged by frequency, this clonotype is large (0.1 to 1%). This chain uses TRBV9 with TRBJ2-5; TCRdb selects TRBD1, and the lack of DNA leaves this call unchecked. The CDR3 contains 15 residues. Germline CDR1 reads SGDLS; CDR2 reads YYNGEE. The CDR3 sequence is CASSPRQYKGETQYF.

By frequency, this clonotype registers medium-sized. The chain couples TRBV20-1 to TRBJ1-5; without DNA, the TCRdb call of TRBD1 cannot be checked. Germline CDR1 and CDR2: DFQATT and SNEGSKA (reference sequence). CDR3 length: 14 amino acids. The CDR3 reads CSARDRTGNQPQHF.

Considering frequency, this clonotype is medium-sized. The chain links TRBV29-1 to TRBJ2-5; TCRdb calls TRBD2, which cannot be checked without DNA. Germline V CDR1 and CDR2: SQVTM, ANQGSEA. The CDR3 length is 17 residues. The CDR3 loop is CSGYGGAGGSGQETQYF.

This clonotype is deemed large (0.1 to 1%) by its frequency. The chain couples TRBV6-5 to TRBJ1-3; TCRdb's D gene call, TRBD1, goes unchecked for lack of DNA. Germline assignment: CDR1 MNHEY and CDR2 SVGAGI. The CDR3 has 16 amino acids. CDR3 in amino acids: CASSPQEALSGNTIYF.

This clonotype is classed as large (0.1 to 1%) by frequency. The chain combines TRBV7-2 with TRBJ2-1; TCRdb reports TRBD2, a call that lacks DNA to check it against. CDR3 length: 14 residues. Germline V gene lookup returns CDR1 SGHTA and CDR2 FQGNSA. The CDR3 loop reads CASSLRLGGNEQFF.

The genes are TRBV3-2 and TRBJ2-7; TCRdb reports TRBD1, a call that lacks DNA to check it against. TRBV3-2 corresponds to a pseudogene. This CDR3 contains 17 residues. CDR3 in amino acids: CASSQEGQGTPQAEQYF.

The chain joins TRBV5-1 to TRBJ2-1; TCRdb's D gene call, TRBD1, goes unchecked for lack of DNA. The CDR3 spans 14 residues. The germline V gene has CDR1 SGHRS and CDR2 YFSETQ. CDR3 amino acids: CASRSGTADNEQFF.

Its frequency marks this clonotype as large. The V call is TRBV19, the J call TRBJ2-7; the TRBD1 assignment by TCRdb is unverifiable without DNA. Germline V lookup: CDR1 LNHDA, CDR2 SQIVND (reference sequence). The CDR3 consists of 15 residues. The CDR3: CASSPLEGSGYEQYF. Full variable domain (rest looked up from reference TRBV19 and TRBJ2-7): DGGITQSPKYLFRKEGQNVTLSCEQNLNHDAMYWYRQDPGQGLRLIYYSQIVNDFQKGDIAEGYSVSREKKESFPLTVTSAQKNPTAFYLCASSPLEGSGYEQYFGPGTRLTVT.